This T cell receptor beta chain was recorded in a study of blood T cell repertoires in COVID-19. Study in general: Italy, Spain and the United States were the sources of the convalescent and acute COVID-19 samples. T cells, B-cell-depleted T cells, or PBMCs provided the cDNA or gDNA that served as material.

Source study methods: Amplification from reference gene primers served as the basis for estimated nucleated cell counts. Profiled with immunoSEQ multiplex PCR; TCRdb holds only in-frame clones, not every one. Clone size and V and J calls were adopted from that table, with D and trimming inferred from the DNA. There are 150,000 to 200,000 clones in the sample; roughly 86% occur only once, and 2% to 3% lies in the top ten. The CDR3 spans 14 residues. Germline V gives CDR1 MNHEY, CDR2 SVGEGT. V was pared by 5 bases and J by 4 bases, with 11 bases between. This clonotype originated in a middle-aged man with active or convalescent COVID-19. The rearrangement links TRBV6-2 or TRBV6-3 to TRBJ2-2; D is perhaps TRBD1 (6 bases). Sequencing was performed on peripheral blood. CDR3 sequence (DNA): TGTGCCAGCAGTAGGGGGTTACGCACCGGGGAGCTGTTTTTT. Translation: CASSRGLRTGELFF.